The T cell receptor (beta chain) under discussion was sequenced for a study of T cells in Graves' hyperthyroidism and ophthalmopathy. Exclusion of a patient resulted from uncontrolled infection, other autoimmune disease, pregnancy or lactation. Study observations and caveats: The authors' 13 V-J model separated ophthalmopathy from stable hyperthyroidism. Blood held most thyroid clonotypes expanded above 0.001 frequency.

Amplified regions were TCR beta CDR3 sequences from RNA transcripts. TCR CDR3 underwent first-round RT-PCR with the HTBI primer set. TCRdb independently ran MiXCR on the multiplex PCR reads; one entry per CDR3 protein. The sample consists of about 520,000 distinct CDR3 sequences, approximately 25% of them appearing once. There are a few counts of this clonotype. Its antigen is currently unknown. V shed 0 bases and J 10 bases; nucleotides not matched to a gene: 9. CDR1 is LGHDT and CDR2 is YNNKEL in the germline V gene (reference sequence). The CDR3 spans 15 residues. This TCR came from a woman aged 25 to 39 with Graves' ophthalmopathy. The chain carries TRBV3-1 and TRBJ1-1; 9 bases match TRBD1. Material for sequencing was blood. The CDR3 sequence: CASSQDIGTGRAAFF. The CDR3 DNA reads as TGTGCCAGCAGCCAAGATATAGGGACAGGGAGGGCAGCTTTCTTT.